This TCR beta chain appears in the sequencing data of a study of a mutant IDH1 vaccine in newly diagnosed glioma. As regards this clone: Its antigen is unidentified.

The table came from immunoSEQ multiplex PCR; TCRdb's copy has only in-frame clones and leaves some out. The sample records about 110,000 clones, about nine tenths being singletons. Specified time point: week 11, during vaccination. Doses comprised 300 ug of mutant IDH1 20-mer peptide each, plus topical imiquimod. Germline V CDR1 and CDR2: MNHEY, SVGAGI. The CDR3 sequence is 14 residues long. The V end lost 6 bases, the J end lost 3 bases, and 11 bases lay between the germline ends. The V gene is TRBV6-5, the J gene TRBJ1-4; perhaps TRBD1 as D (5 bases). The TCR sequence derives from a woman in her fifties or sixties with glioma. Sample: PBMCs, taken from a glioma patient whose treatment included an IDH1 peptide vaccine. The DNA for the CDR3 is TGTGCCAGCAGCATCAGGGATTCTAATGAAAAACTGTTTTTT. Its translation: CASSIRDSNEKLFF.